The present TCR beta chain was sequenced within a study of blood T cell repertoires in COVID-19. Clones were sequenced by immunoSEQ multiplex PCR, and TCRdb holds only the in-frame ones, with some missing. The repertoire holds roughly 230,000 clones, roughly 88% seen once, with 0.65% to 0.8% in the top ten. Germline CDR1 is SGHRS and CDR2 is YFSETQ. This CDR3 region has 14 residues. V was clipped by 0 bases and J by 7 bases; unmatched bases: 6. Sequenced sample: peripheral blood. The gene calls are TRBV5-1 and TRBJ1-1; TRBD1 matches at 7 bases. The origin of this receptor is a human donor in a cohort sampled during active COVID-19. The CDR3 coding sequence is TGCGCCAGCAGCTTGGAGGGGGCGGTGGTTGAAGCTTTCTTT. Its translation is CASSLEGAVVEAFF.